These T cell receptor beta chains were read from a single sample in a study of cytomegalovirus exposure and HLA in healthy donors. Sequencing was performed with immunoSEQ multiplex PCR; in TCRdb, only in-frame clones are kept and a portion is missing. Among about 130,000 clones listed, roughly 70% were seen once. Sequencing used PBMCs. These receptors were collected from a man between 40 and 49 years old in good health and CMV-seropositive. CDR3s include the opening cysteine and the closing phenylalanine or tryptophan. D genes are given only for firm matches. For some rows the clone size is stated as once, few or many, or as a class when expanded; others skip it.

j_gene,v_gene,d_gene,abundance,CDR3aa,CDR3nt
TRBJ2-7,TRBV5-1,.,.,CASRPGTTNYEQYF,TGCGCCAGCAGGCCCGGGACAACTAACTACGAGCAGTACTTC
TRBJ2-2,TRBV2,.,once,CASRARDKNTGELFF,TGTGCCAGCAGAGCCCGGGACAAGAACACCGGGGAGCTGTTTTTT
TRBJ1-1,TRBV28,TRBD1,.,CASSLGTGLAFF,TGTGCCAGCAGTTTGGGGACAGGGCTCGCTTTCTTT
TRBJ1-6,TRBV7-9,TRBD1,few,CASSFTLTGVNSPLHF,TGTGCCAGCAGCTTTACCCTGACAGGGGTTAATTCACCCCTCCACTTT
TRBJ1-4,TRBV2,.,.,CASSPGGATNEKLFF,TGTGCCAGCAGCCCGGGGGGAGCCACTAATGAAAAACTGTTTTTT
TRBJ2-1,TRBV11-3,.,.,CASSISGTYNEQFF,TGTGCCAGCAGCATATCCGGGACCTACAATGAGCAGTTCTTC
TRBJ2-3,TRBV15,.,.,CATSPDSYTQYF,TGTGCCACCAGCCCGGACTCCTATACGCAGTATTTT
TRBJ1-1,TRBV5-6,.,.,CASSSTGLQAFF,TGTGCCAGCAGCAGTACGGGTTTGCAGGCTTTCTTT
TRBJ1-5,TRBV28,.,few,CASTPNRGNQPQHF,TGTGCCAGCACCCCGAACAGGGGCAATCAGCCCCAGCATTTT
TRBJ2-7,TRBV6-5,.,.,CASSYSGGGEQYF,TGTGCCAGCAGTTACTCAGGGGGGGGCGAGCAGTACTTC
TRBJ2-7,TRBV10-3,TRBD1,.,CAISEVADRGREQYF,TGTGCCATCAGTGAAGTAGCGGACAGGGGGCGTGAGCAGTACTTC
TRBJ2-3,TRBV19,TRBD2,.,CASSRTSGSLDTQYF,TGTGCCAGTAGTAGGACTAGCGGGAGTTTAGATACGCAGTATTTT
TRBJ2-2,TRBV11-3,.,.,CASSPRDCGAGELFF,TGTGCCAGCAGCCCCCGGGACTGTGGGGCCGGGGAGCTGTTTTTT
TRBJ1-1,TRBV6-5,TRBD1,.,CASSSTLWDRVVEAFF,TGTGCCAGCAGTTCAACCCTGTGGGACAGGGTAGTAGAAGCTTTCTTT
TRBJ1-1,TRBV27,.,.,CASSLGTRNTEAFF,TGTGCCAGCAGTTTAGGGACAAGGAACACTGAAGCTTTCTTT
TRBJ2-3,TRBV2,TRBD2,.,CASSGGRGGMDTDTQYF,TGTGCCAGCAGTGGAGGGCGCGGGGGTATGGACACAGATACGCAGTATTTT
TRBJ1-2,TRBV4-1,.,.,CASSQELDSLNANYGYTF,TGCGCCAGCAGCCAAGAATTGGACAGTTTGAATGCTAACTATGGCTACACCTTC
TRBJ2-2,TRBV7-2,TRBD2,.,CASSLTPLAGGLNTGELFF,TGTGCCAGCAGCTTAACTCCATTAGCGGGGGGCCTGAACACCGGGGAGCTGTTTTTT
TRBJ1-5,TRBV9,TRBD1,few,CASSRTGEFNQPQHF,TGTGCCAGCAGCCGGACAGGGGAGTTCAATCAGCCCCAGCATTTT
TRBJ2-3,TRBV19,TRBD2,.,CASSMDTGTSGRGTQYF,TGTGCCAGTAGTATGGACACGGGCACTAGCGGGAGGGGAACGCAGTATTTT
TRBJ2-7,TRBV6-1,.,.,CATNGGDVYEQYF,TGTGCCACCAACGGGGGTGACGTATACGAGCAGTACTTC
TRBJ1-2,TRBV28,.,once,CASSFGQEFYYGYTF,TGTGCCAGCAGTTTTGGCCAGGAATTTTACTATGGCTACACCTTC
TRBJ1-4,TRBV5-1,.,.,CASSLIGGEGEKLFF,TGCGCCAGCAGCTTGATTGGGGGCGAGGGTGAAAAACTGTTTTTT
TRBJ2-2,TRBV27,TRBD2,.,CASSFLAGGRGGELFF,TGTGCCAGCAGTTTTCTCGCGGGAGGGCGGGGCGGGGAGCTGTTTTTT
TRBJ2-7,TRBV10-3,TRBD2,once,CAISSGLAGGEQYF,TGTGCCATCAGTTCGGGACTAGCGGGAGGCGAGCAGTACTTC
TRBJ2-1,TRBV27,TRBD2,few,CASSLGTSGRGRGNEQFF,TGTGCCAGCAGTTTAGGGACTAGCGGGAGAGGCAGGGGCAATGAGCAGTTCTTC
TRBJ2-1,TRBV5-4,TRBD2,.,CASSLPGLAWDNEQFF,TGTGCCAGCAGCTTGCCGGGACTAGCGTGGGACAATGAGCAGTTCTTC
TRBJ1-1,TRBV11-2,.,.,CASSPGIVNTEAFF,TGTGCCAGCAGCCCAGGGATCGTGAACACTGAAGCTTTCTTT